One sample yielded the 16 T cell receptor beta chains listed below, sequenced in a study of T-cell memory formation after mild COVID-19. TCRdb itself ran the 5' RACE reads through MiXCR, one entry per CDR3 protein. This sample has about 130,000 distinct CDR3 sequences, with approximately 5.9% found just once. Sequencing used PBMCs or a T cell subset sorted from them (not recorded which). These receptors originate from an adult woman who had mild COVID-19 (a few samples of this study predate the infection). Cell type and time point are not known.

The V and J genes are TRBV24-1 and TRBJ2-5; 10 positions agree with TRBD2. Losses at the gene ends were 3 bases for V and 2 bases for J; bases not matched to a gene: 5. The CDR3 is made up of 16 amino acids. Looked up from germline, CDR1 is KGHDR and CDR2 is SFDVKD. The CDR3 reads CATSDAGTSVQETQYF. CDR3 bases: TGTGCCACCAGTGATGCCGGGACTAGCGTTCAAGAGACCCAGTACTTC.

The sample holds many counts of this clonotype. V is TRBV6-2 or TRBV6-3 and J is TRBJ2-5, with D uncertain. The CDR3 covers 12 residues. The V end lost 2 bases, the J end lost 5 bases, and 6 bases lay between the germline ends. Germline V lookup: CDR1 MNHEY, CDR2 SVGEGT. CDR3 DNA: TGTGCCAGCAGTTACGTCGGTGAGACCCAGTACTTC. Translation gives CASSYVGETQYF.

The sample holds many counts of this clonotype. The chain recombines TRBV20-1 with TRBJ2-1, with TRBD2 as a possible D gene (6 bases). Germline assignment: CDR1 DFQATT and CDR2 SNEGSKA (reference sequence). CDR3 length: 12 residues. CDR3 sequence: CTGREPSNEQFF. CDR3 nucleotides: TGCACCGGCCGGGAGCCCAGCAATGAGCAGTTCTTC.

This clonotype was detected only a few times. This chain joins TRBV7-2 and TRBJ2-1, with 7 bases matching TRBD1. Per germline, CDR1 SGHTA and CDR2 FQGNSA. This CDR3 is 15 amino acids long. After removal of 4 bases from V and 9 bases from J, the junction contained 12 bases not matched to a gene. CDR3 protein: CASSSRQGPYVEQFF. The CDR3 DNA sequence: TGTGCCAGCAGCTCTCGACAGGGCCCTTACGTTGAGCAGTTCTTC.

This clonotype came up many times. The J gene is TRBJ2-2, the V gene TRBV5-1; no definite D call. Trimming left V 1 base short and J 5 bases short, with 12 bases between. CDR1 is SGHRS and CDR2 is YFSETQ in the germline V gene. CDR3 length equals 15 residues. The DNA of the CDR3 is TGCGCCAGCAGCTTGACAGTCGTCTCGACCGGGGAGCTGTTTTTT. Encoded protein: CASSLTVVSTGELFF.

Many counts were recorded for this clonotype. The chain combines TRBV5-1 with TRBJ2-7; D ambiguous. There are 12 residues in the CDR3. Germline CDR1 and CDR2: SGHRS and YFSETQ. Between the trimmed V and J ends, which lost 0 bases and 7 bases, there was a span of 8 bases. The CDR3 region has the DNA TGCGCCAGCAGCTTGGCCCGTGAGGAGCAGTACTTC. This sequence encodes CASSLAREEQYF.

This clonotype was picked up many times. The chain joins TRBV2 to TRBJ2-7; TRBD2 might be the D (6 bases). CDR1 is SNHLY and CDR2 is FYNNEI in the germline V gene. Trimming left V 8 bases short and J 3 bases short, with 17 bases between. The CDR3 loop spans 14 amino acids. The CDR3: CASESKGGIYEQYF. The CDR3 DNA reads TGTGCCAGCGAGTCTAAAGGAGGGATCTACGAGCAGTACTTC.

This clonotype was counted ten times or more. The J gene is TRBJ2-7, the V gene TRBV29-1; 13 nucleotides agree with TRBD2. J lost 6 bases, V lost 6 bases, and 8 bases had no gene match. Germline-derived CDR1 and CDR2 are SQVTM and ANQGSEA. The CDR3 totals 14 residues. The CDR3 loop is CSVRTSGGAREQYF. CDR3 DNA: TGCAGCGTCCGAACTAGCGGGGGGGCGCGCGAGCAGTACTTC.

J is TRBJ2-5 and V is TRBV6-5, with 13 bases lining up with TRBD2. The CDR3 loop spans 15 amino acids. The germline V gene encodes CDR1 MNHEY and CDR2 SVGAGI. With V trimmed by 4 bases and J by 6 bases, 5 bases remained unmatched. Written as DNA, the CDR3 is TGTGCCAGCAGTTCACTAGCGGGGGGGCGAAAGACCCAGTACTTC. Its protein product is CASSSLAGGRKTQYF.

Many counts were recorded for this clonotype. The chain carries TRBV7-8 and TRBJ2-2; 12 bases fit TRBD1. Germline V gene lookup returns CDR1 SGHVS and CDR2 FQNEAQ. V was pared by 4 bases and J by 0 bases, with 9 bases of the junction left unmatched. The CDR3 loop spans 19 amino acids. CDR3 nucleotides: TGTGCCAGCAGCTCTAGGGACAGGGGGCCGCTAGCGAACACCGGGGAGCTGTTTTTT. Its protein is CASSSRDRGPLANTGELFF.

This clonotype was observed many times. The CDR3: CASSLAEGAYNEQFF. The CDR3 DNA sequence: TGTGCCAGCAGCTTAGCTGAGGGGGCCTACAATGAGCAGTTCTTC. This chain links TRBV7-7 with TRBJ2-1; possibly TRBD1 for D (6 bases). Deletions cut 0 bases from V and 2 bases from J, with 8 bases between. The CDR3 is made up of 15 amino acids. CDR1 SSHAT and CDR2 FNYEAQ come from the germline V gene (reference sequence).

This clonotype came up a few times. This chain joins TRBV5-6 and TRBJ1-2, with unresolved D. This CDR3 has 13 residues. Trimming removed 4 bases from V and 4 bases from J, with 11 bases in between. Germline V lookup: CDR1 SGHDT, CDR2 YYEEEE. CDR3 in DNA: TGTGCCAGCAGCCAGAGACGGCTCTATGGCTACACCTTC. It yields the protein CASSQRRLYGYTF.

Points on this clonotype: This may stem from a read error, because a much larger clone lies one nucleotide away. The rearrangement joins TRBV2 to TRBJ2-1; the D gene is possibly TRBD1 (5 bases). The V gene lost 5 bases and the J gene lost 2 bases, with 13 bases spanning the gap. The CDR3 consists of 15 residues. Germline values: CDR1 SNHLY, CDR2 FYNNEI. CDR3 nucleotide sequence: TGTGCCAGCAGTTCACAGGTTATAACCTACAATGAGCAGTTCTTC. Translation gives CASSSQVITYNEQFF.

V is TRBV21-1 and J is TRBJ2-7; the table names TRBD1, a call not compared with the DNA. TRBV21-1 is a recognized pseudogene. The CDR3 has 15 residues. The CDR3 DNA reads as TGTGCCAGCAGCTCCTCCGGGGGCAGGTGGATTGGGCAGTACTTC. This codes for CASSSSGGRWIGQYF.

The chain joins TRBV9 to TRBJ1-3, with D uncertain. The CDR3 sequence is 14 residues long. The V and J ends lost 0 bases and 0 bases respectively, with 4 bases between them. Germline V gene lookup returns CDR1 SGDLS and CDR2 YYNGEE. CDR3 sequence: CASSVDSSGNTIYF. The DNA of the CDR3 is TGTGCCAGCAGCGTAGACAGCTCTGGAAACACCATATATTTT.

A few counts support this clonotype. This chain joins TRBV28 and TRBJ2-3, with 8 bases matching TRBD2. V shed 7 bases and J 5 bases; nucleotides not matched to a gene: 8. CDR3 length: 14 amino acids. The germline V gene encodes CDR1 MDHEN and CDR2 SYDVKM. This CDR3 is CASTQAGAGDTQYF. CDR3 coding DNA: TGTGCCAGCACCCAAGCGGGAGCGGGAGATACGCAGTATTTT.